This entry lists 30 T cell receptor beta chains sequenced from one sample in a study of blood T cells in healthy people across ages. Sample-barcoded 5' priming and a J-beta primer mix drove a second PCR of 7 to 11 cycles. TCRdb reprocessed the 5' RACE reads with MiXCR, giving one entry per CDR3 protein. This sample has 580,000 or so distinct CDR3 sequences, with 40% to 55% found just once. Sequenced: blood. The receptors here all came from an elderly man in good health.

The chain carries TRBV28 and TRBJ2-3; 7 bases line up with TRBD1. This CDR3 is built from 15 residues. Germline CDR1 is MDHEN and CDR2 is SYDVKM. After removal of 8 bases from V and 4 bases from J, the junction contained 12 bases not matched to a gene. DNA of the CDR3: TGTGCCAGCGCGAGGCCGACAGGGTCGGCAGATACGCAGTATTTT. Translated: CASARPTGSADTQYF.

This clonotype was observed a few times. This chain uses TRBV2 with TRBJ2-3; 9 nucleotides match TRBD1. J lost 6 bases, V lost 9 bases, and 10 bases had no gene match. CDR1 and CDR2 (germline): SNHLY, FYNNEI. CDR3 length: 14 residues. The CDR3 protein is CASQPGQGGDTQYF. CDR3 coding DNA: TGTGCCAGTCAACCGGGACAGGGAGGCGATACGCAGTATTTT.

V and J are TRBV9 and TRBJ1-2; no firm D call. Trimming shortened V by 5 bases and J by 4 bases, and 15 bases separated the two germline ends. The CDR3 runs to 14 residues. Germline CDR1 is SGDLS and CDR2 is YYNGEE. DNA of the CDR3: TGTGCCAGCAGGAAAGAGGGCTTCGGCTATGGCTACACCTTC. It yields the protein CASRKEGFGYGYTF.

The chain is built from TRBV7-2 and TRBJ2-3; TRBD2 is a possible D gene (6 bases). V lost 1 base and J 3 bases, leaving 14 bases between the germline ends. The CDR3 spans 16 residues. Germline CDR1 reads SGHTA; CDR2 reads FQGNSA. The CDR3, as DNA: TGTGCCAGCAGCTTAGGGGGCCTGGGGGGTACAGATACGCAGTATTTT. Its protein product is CASSLGGLGGTDTQYF.

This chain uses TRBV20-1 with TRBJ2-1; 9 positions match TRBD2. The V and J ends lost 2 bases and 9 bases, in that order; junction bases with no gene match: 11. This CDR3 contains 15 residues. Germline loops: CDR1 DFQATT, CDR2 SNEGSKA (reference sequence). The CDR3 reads CSARNAGGSSGEQFF. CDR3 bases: TGCAGTGCTAGAAACGCGGGAGGGAGTTCTGGTGAGCAGTTCTTC.

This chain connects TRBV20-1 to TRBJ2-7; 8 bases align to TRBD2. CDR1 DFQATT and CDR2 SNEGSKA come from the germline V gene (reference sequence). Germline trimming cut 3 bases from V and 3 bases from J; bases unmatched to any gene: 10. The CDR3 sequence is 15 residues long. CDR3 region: CSARGTDAGGYEQYF. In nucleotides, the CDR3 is TGCAGTGCTAGGGGCACTGACGCGGGGGGCTACGAGCAGTACTTC.

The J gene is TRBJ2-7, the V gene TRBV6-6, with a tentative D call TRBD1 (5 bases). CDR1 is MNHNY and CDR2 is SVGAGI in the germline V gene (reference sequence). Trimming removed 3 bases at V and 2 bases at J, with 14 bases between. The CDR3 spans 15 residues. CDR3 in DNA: TGTGCCAGCAGTTATTCCGGACAAATTGCCTACGAGCAGTACTTC. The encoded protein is CASSYSGQIAYEQYF.

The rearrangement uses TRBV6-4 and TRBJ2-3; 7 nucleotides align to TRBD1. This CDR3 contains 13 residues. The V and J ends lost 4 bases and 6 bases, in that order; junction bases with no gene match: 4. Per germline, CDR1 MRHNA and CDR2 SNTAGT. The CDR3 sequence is CASSGSQGDTQYF. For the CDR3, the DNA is TGTGCCAGCAGTGGGTCACAGGGGGATACGCAGTATTTT.

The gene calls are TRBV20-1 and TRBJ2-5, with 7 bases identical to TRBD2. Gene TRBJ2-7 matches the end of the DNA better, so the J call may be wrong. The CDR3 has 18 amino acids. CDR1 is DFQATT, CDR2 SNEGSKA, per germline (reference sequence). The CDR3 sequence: CSARNVGSPSGLGYEQYF. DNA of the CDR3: TGCAGTGCTAGAAATGTGGGGAGCCCTAGCGGATTGGGTTACGAGCAGTACTTC.

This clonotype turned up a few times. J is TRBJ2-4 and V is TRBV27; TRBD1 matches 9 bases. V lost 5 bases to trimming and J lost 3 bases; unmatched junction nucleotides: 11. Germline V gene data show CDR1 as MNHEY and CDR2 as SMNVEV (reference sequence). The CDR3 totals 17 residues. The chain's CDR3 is CASSKDRGAISKNIQYF. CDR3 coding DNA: TGTGCCAGCAGTAAGGACAGGGGCGCCATAAGCAAAAACATTCAGTACTTC.

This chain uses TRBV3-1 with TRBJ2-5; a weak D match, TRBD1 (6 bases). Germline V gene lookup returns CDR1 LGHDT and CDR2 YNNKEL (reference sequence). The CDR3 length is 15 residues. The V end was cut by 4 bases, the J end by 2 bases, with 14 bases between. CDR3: CASSRGQTTQETQYF. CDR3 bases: TGTGCCAGCAGCCGCGGACAGACAACTCAAGAGACCCAGTACTTC.

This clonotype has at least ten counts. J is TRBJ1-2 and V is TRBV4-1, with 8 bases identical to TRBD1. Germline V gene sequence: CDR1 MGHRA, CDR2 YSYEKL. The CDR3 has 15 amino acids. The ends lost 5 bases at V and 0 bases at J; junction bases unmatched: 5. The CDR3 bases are TGCGCCAGCAGCAAAACAGGGGGTTCTAACTATGGCTACACCTTC. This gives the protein CASSKTGGSNYGYTF.

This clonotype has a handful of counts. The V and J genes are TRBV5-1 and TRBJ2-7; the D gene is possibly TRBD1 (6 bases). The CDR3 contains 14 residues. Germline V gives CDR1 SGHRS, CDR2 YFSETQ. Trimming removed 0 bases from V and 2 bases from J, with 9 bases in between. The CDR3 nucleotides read TGCGCCAGCAGCTTGGTTTCAGGGGCCTACGAGCAGTACTTC. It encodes CASSLVSGAYEQYF.

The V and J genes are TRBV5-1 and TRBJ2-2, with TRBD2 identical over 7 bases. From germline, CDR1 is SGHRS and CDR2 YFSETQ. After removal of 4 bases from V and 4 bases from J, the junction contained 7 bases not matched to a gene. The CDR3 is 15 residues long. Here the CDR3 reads CASSIAGPGTGELFF. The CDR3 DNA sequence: TGCGCCAGCAGCATAGCGGGCCCTGGCACCGGGGAGCTGTTTTTT.

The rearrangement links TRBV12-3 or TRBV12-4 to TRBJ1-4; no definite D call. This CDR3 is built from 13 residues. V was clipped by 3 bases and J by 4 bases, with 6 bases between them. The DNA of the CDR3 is TGTGCCAGCAGTTTTTCCCTTAATGAAAAACTGTTTTTT. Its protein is CASSFSLNEKLFF.

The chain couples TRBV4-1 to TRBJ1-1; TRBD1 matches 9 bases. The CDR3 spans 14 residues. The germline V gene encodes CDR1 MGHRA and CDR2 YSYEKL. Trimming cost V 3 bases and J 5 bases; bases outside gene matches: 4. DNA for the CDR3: TGCGCCAGCAGCCATAGACAGGGGGGGACTGAAGCTTTCTTT. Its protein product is CASSHRQGGTEAFF.

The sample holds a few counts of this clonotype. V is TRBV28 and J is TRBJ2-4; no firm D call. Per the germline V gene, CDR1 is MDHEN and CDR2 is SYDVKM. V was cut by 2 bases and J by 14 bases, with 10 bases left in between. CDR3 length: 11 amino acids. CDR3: CASSLGPEEYF. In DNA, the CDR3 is TGTGCCAGCAGTTTAGGGCCCGAGGAGTACTTC. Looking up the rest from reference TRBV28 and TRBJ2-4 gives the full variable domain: DVKVTQSSRYLVKRTGEKVFLECVQDMDHENMFWYRQDPGLGLRLIYFSYDVKMKEKGDIPEGYSVSREKKERFSLILESASTNQTSMYLCASSLGPEEYFGAGTRLSVL.

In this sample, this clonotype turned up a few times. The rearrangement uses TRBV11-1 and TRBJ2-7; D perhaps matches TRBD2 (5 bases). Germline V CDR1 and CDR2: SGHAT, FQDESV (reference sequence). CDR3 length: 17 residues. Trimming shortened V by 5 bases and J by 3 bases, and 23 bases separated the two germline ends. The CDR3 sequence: CASSLTGFIGPRYEQYF. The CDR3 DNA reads TGTGCCAGCAGCCTTACGGGGTTTATCGGGCCACGCTACGAGCAGTACTTC.

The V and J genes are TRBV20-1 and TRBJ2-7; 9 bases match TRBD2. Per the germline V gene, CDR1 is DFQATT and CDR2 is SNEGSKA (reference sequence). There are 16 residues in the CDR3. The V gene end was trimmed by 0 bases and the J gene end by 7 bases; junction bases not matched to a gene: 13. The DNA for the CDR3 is TGCAGTGCTAGAGATCTCGGCGGGAGGGCCTTCGATGAGCAGTACTTC. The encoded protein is CSARDLGGRAFDEQYF.

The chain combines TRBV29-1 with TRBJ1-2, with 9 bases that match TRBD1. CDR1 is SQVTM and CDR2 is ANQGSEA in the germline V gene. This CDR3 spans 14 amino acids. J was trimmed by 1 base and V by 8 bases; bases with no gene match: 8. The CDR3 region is CSIAEDRGNYGYTF. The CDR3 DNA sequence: TGCAGCATTGCCGAGGACAGGGGTAACTATGGCTACACCTTC. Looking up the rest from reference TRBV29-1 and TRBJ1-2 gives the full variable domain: SAVISQKPSRDICQRGTSLTIQCQVDSQVTMMFWYRQQPGQSLTLIATANQGSEATYESGFVIDKFPISRPNLTFSTLTVSNMSPEDSSIYLCSIAEDRGNYGYTFGSGTRLTVV.

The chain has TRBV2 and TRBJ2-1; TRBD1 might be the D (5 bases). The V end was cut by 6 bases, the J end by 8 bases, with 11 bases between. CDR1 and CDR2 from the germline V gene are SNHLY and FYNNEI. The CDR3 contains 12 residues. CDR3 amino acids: CASRWLGDEQFF. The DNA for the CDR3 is TGTGCCAGCAGATGGCTAGGGGATGAGCAGTTCTTC.

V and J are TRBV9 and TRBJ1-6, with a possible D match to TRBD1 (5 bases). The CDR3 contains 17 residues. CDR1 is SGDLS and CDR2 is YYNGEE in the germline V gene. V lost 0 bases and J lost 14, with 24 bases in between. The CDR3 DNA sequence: TGTGCCAGCAGCGTAGGGAGGGATCCGGGACTCTGGGGGTCCCTCCACTTT. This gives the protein CASSVGRDPGLWGSLHF.

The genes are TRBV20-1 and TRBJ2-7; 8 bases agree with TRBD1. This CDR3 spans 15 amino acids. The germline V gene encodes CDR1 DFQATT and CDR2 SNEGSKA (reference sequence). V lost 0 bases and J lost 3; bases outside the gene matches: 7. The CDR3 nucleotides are TGCAGTGCTAGAGATTTTGGGACAGGCGACTACGAGCAGTACTTC. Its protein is CSARDFGTGDYEQYF.

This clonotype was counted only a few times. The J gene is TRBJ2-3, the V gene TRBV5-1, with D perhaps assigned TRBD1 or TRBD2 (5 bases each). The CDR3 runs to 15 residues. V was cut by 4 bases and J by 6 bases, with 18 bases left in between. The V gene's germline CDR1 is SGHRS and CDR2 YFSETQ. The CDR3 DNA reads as TGCGCCAGCAGCCCCGCCCGGGACCCCGTTGATACGCAGTATTTT. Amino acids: CASSPARDPVDTQYF.

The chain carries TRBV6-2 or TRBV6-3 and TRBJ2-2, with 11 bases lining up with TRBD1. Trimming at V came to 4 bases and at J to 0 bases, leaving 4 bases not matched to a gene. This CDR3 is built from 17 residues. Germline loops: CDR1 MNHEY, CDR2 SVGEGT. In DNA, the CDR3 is TGTGCCAGCAGTTGGTCGGGACAGGGGGCGAACACCGGGGAGCTGTTTTTT. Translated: CASSWSGQGANTGELFF.

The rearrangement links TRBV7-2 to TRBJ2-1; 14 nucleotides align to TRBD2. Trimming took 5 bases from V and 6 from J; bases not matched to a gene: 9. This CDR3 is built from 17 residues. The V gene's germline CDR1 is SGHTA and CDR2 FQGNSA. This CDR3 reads CASSTRVTSGGVNEQFF. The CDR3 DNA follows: TGTGCCAGCAGCACCCGGGTGACTAGCGGGGGGGTCAATGAGCAGTTCTTC.

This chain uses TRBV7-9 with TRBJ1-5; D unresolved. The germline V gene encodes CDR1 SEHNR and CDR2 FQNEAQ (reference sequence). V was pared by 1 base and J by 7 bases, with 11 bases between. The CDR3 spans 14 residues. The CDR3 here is CASSLEQDGQPQHF. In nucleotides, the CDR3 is TGTGCCAGCAGCTTAGAGCAGGATGGCCAGCCCCAGCATTTT.

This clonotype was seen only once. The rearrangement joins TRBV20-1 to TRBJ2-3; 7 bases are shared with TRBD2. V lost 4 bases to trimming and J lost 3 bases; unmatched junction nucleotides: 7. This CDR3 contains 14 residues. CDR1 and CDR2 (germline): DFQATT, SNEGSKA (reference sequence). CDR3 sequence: CSAIGGRGTDTQYF. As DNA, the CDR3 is TGCAGTGCTATTGGCGGGAGAGGAACAGATACGCAGTATTTT.

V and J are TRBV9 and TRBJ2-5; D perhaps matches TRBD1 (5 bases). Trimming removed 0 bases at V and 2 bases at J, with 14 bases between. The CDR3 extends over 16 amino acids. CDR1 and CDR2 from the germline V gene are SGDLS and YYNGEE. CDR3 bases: TGTGCCAGCAGCGTAGCGAGGCAGGGCGGACAAGAGACCCAGTACTTC. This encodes CASSVARQGGQETQYF.

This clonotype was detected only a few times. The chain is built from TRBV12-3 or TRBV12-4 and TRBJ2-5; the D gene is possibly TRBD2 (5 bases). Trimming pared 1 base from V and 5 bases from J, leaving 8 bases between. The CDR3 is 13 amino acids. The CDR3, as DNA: TGTGCCAGCAGTTTAGAACTAGAGGAGACCCAGTACTTC. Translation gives CASSLELEETQYF.